The T cell receptor (beta chain) described here comes from a study of CD8 T cells in ankylosing spondylitis. In the case of this clonotype: Its specificity is unknown.

Overall study results and limits: What seemed typical of ankylosing spondylitis blood was a TCR beta motif built from about 8 highly homologous variants. Previously reported in reactive arthritis synovial fluid and blood were some of the motif variants. Within peripheral blood, clones linked to disease were CD8+ and relatively rare.

This CDR3 is 12 amino acids long. The V gene's germline CDR1 is SGHDN and CDR2 FVKESK. Trimming took 1 base from V and 6 from J, leaving 7 bases between them. Quantitative 5'-RACE with molecular barcodes produced the TCR beta libraries. TCRdb called the 5' RACE reads again in MiXCR, with one record for every CDR3 protein. Of roughly 670,000 distinct CDR3 sequences listed, around 17% were seen once; the top ten hold under 20%. The material sequenced was blood, either unsorted or a sorted T cell fraction (not recorded which). This TCR came from a male donor with ankylosing spondylitis. The rearrangement uses TRBV14 and TRBJ2-7; no clear D gene. CDR3 bases: TGTGCCAGCAGCCAAGTGGGAACCGAGCAGTACTTC. Its translation is CASSQVGTEQYF.